A selection of T cell receptor beta chains follows, all from one sample in a study of cytomegalovirus exposure and HLA in healthy donors. The method was immunoSEQ multiplex PCR; TCRdb's version includes in-frame clones alone and lacks a portion of them. The sample consists of roughly 200,000 clones, about 80% of them appearing once. Sequenced input: PBMCs. The receptors stem from a man aged 25 to 45 in good health and CMV-seronegative. Both conserved end residues are part of each CDR3. D genes are given only for firm matches. Only some rows state a clone size, as once, few, many or a class for expanded clones.

V gene: TRBV5-6; D gene: .; J gene: TRBJ1-1; clone size: .; CDR3 DNA: TGTGCCAGCAGCTTGGCCCCAGGGTGGGGCACTGAAGCTTTCTTT; CDR3 protein: CASSLAPGWGTEAFF
V gene: TRBV9; D gene: TRBD1; J gene: TRBJ1-2; clone size: .; CDR3 DNA: TGTGCCAGCAGCGTAGCGGGACAGGGAAACTATGGCTACACCTTC; CDR3 protein: CASSVAGQGNYGYTF
V gene: TRBV7-2; D gene: .; J gene: TRBJ2-1; clone size: .; CDR3 DNA: TGTGCCAGCAGCTTAAGTCAGGGCGCCTACAATGAGCAGTTCTTC; CDR3 protein: CASSLSQGAYNEQFF
V gene: TRBV5-1; D gene: .; J gene: TRBJ2-2; clone size: .; CDR3 DNA: TGCGCCAGCACTCCGACAGGCTCCGCACTCACCGGGGAGCTGTTTTTT; CDR3 protein: CASTPTGSALTGELFF
V gene: TRBV7-9; D gene: .; J gene: TRBJ2-2; clone size: .; CDR3 DNA: TGTGCCAGCAGCTTAGCTCTAGCGCTAACCGGGGAGCTGTTTTTT; CDR3 protein: CASSLALALTGELFF
V gene: TRBV19; D gene: TRBD2; J gene: TRBJ2-7; clone size: once; CDR3 DNA: TGTGCCAGTAGTATAACGGGAGGATCCTACGAGCAGTACTTC; CDR3 protein: CASSITGGSYEQYF
V gene: TRBV7-8; D gene: .; J gene: TRBJ2-1; clone size: .; CDR3 DNA: TGTGCCAGCAGCTTAGACGGGAGTTTGGGCAATGAGCAGTTCTTC; CDR3 protein: CASSLDGSLGNEQFF
V gene: TRBV15; D gene: .; J gene: TRBJ2-2; clone size: .; CDR3 DNA: TGTGCCACCAGCAGAGACAGGGGCGCCGGGGAGCTGTTTTTT; CDR3 protein: CATSRDRGAGELFF
V gene: TRBV5-1; D gene: TRBD2; J gene: TRBJ2-3; clone size: .; CDR3 DNA: TGCGCCAGCAGCTTGGTCGGGAGGGCCACAGATACGCAGTATTTT; CDR3 protein: CASSLVGRATDTQYF
V gene: TRBV6-1; D gene: .; J gene: TRBJ1-5; clone size: .; CDR3 DNA: TGTGCCAGCAGTGAAGCCAGGGGCCGGGGTCAGCCCCAGCATTTT; CDR3 protein: CASSEARGRGQPQHF
V gene: TRBV9; D gene: TRBD1; J gene: TRBJ1-3; clone size: .; CDR3 DNA: TGTGCCAGCAGCGTCCGGGACAGGGAAGGGGCAAACTCTGGAAACACCATATATTTT; CDR3 protein: CASSVRDREGANSGNTIYF
V gene: TRBV5-4; D gene: TRBD1; J gene: TRBJ2-7; clone size: .; CDR3 DNA: TGTGCCAGCAGCTTGGCCGTACAGGGGTCCCACGAGCAGTACTTC; CDR3 protein: CASSLAVQGSHEQYF
V gene: TRBV19; D gene: TRBD1; J gene: TRBJ2-7; clone size: .; CDR3 DNA: TGTGCCAGTAGTCTAAAAGGACAGGGGGGACACGAGCAGTACTTC; CDR3 protein: CASSLKGQGGHEQYF
V gene: TRBV5-4; D gene: TRBD2; J gene: TRBJ2-7; clone size: .; CDR3 DNA: TGTGCCAGCAGCTCCGGATCTAGCGGGACCTACGAGCAGTACTTC; CDR3 protein: CASSSGSSGTYEQYF
V gene: TRBV10-3; D gene: .; J gene: TRBJ2-5; clone size: few; CDR3 DNA: TGTGCCATCAGCCTAGCCGGGGAGACCCAGTACTTC; CDR3 protein: CAISLAGETQYF
V gene: TRBV30; D gene: .; J gene: TRBJ1-2; clone size: .; CDR3 DNA: TGTGCCTGGAGTGCAGGGGCCCGTAACTATGGCTACACCTTC; CDR3 protein: CAWSAGARNYGYTF
V gene: TRBV5-1; D gene: TRBD2; J gene: TRBJ2-5; clone size: once; CDR3 DNA: TGCGCCAGCAGCTTGTTAGCGGGAGGCCAAGAGACCCAGTACTTC; CDR3 protein: CASSLLAGGQETQYF
V gene: TRBV5-5; D gene: .; J gene: TRBJ1-1; clone size: once; CDR3 DNA: TGTGCCAGCAGCTTGTGGTCGGGTATGAACACTGAAGCTTTCTTT; CDR3 protein: CASSLWSGMNTEAFF
V gene: TRBV6-1; D gene: .; J gene: TRBJ2-5; clone size: .; CDR3 DNA: TGTGCCAGCAGGCGGAGGGATGAGACCCAGTACTTC; CDR3 protein: CASRRRDETQYF
V gene: TRBV5-1; D gene: .; J gene: TRBJ1-3; clone size: .; CDR3 DNA: TGCGCCAGCAAACAGGGAGGGTTCTCTGGAAACACCATATATTTT; CDR3 protein: CASKQGGFSGNTIYF
V gene: TRBV28; D gene: TRBD1; J gene: TRBJ1-4; clone size: .; CDR3 DNA: TGTGCCAGCAGTCCCGGGACAGCCGACGAAAAACTGTTTTTT; CDR3 protein: CASSPGTADEKLFF
V gene: TRBV18; D gene: .; J gene: TRBJ1-3; clone size: .; CDR3 DNA: TGTGCCAGCTCACCACTGGGGCAGGCGGCTGGAAACACCATATATTTT; CDR3 protein: CASSPLGQAAGNTIYF
V gene: TRBV28; D gene: .; J gene: TRBJ2-3; clone size: .; CDR3 DNA: TGTGCCAGCAGTTTAACGGGAGTGGTCTATACGCAGTATTTT; CDR3 protein: CASSLTGVVYTQYF
V gene: TRBV29-1; D gene: .; J gene: TRBJ1-6; clone size: .; CDR3 DNA: TGCAGCGTTGCAAGGGAAGGGGGTTCACCCCTCCACTTT; CDR3 protein: CSVAREGGSPLHF
V gene: TRBV5-4; D gene: .; J gene: TRBJ2-7; clone size: once; CDR3 DNA: TGTGCCAGCAGCCGCGCAGGGCCCTACGAGCAGTACTTC; CDR3 protein: CASSRAGPYEQYF
V gene: TRBV9; D gene: .; J gene: TRBJ2-5; clone size: .; CDR3 DNA: TGTGCCAGCAGCGTAGCATGGGGAGTCCAAGAGACCCAGTACTTC; CDR3 protein: CASSVAWGVQETQYF
V gene: TRBV15; D gene: .; J gene: TRBJ2-1; clone size: .; CDR3 DNA: TGTGCCACCAGCGCCGGATTAGGGGGCAATGAGCAGTTCTTC; CDR3 protein: CATSAGLGGNEQFF
V gene: TRBV5-8; D gene: TRBD1; J gene: TRBJ1-5; clone size: .; CDR3 DNA: TGTGCCAGCAGCTTGGCCGGGCAGGGGGCGGGTCAGCCCCAGCATTTT; CDR3 protein: CASSLAGQGAGQPQHF
V gene: TRBV10-3; D gene: .; J gene: TRBJ2-3; clone size: .; CDR3 DNA: TGTGCCATCAGTGAGGGGGGGACTAGCACAGATACGCAGTATTTT; CDR3 protein: CAISEGGTSTDTQYF
V gene: TRBV5-1; D gene: .; J gene: TRBJ2-7; clone size: .; CDR3 DNA: TGCGCCAGCAGCAGAGACAGGAGCAACGAGCAGTACTTC; CDR3 protein: CASSRDRSNEQYF
V gene: TRBV11-2; D gene: .; J gene: TRBJ2-1; clone size: .; CDR3 DNA: TGTGCCAGCGCAGCCGGTGGGACTCTTTACAATGAGCAGTTCTTC; CDR3 protein: CASAAGGTLYNEQFF
V gene: TRBV7-9; D gene: .; J gene: TRBJ1-5; clone size: .; CDR3 DNA: TGTTCCAGCAGCCAAGCTATTCAGCCCCAGCATTTT; CDR3 protein: CSSSQAIQPQHF
V gene: TRBV5-6; D gene: .; J gene: TRBJ2-3; clone size: few; CDR3 DNA: TGTGCCAGCAGCTTGGGCAGTCCAGATACGCAGTATTTT; CDR3 protein: CASSLGSPDTQYF
V gene: TRBV19; D gene: .; J gene: TRBJ2-5; clone size: .; CDR3 DNA: TGTGCCAGTAGTGAGAGGTACCAAGAGACCCAGTACTTC; CDR3 protein: CASSERYQETQYF
V gene: TRBV7-3; D gene: TRBD1; J gene: TRBJ1-2; clone size: .; CDR3 DNA: TGTGCCAGCAGCCCGAGAGGGACAGGGGGCCCTGGTAACTATGGCTACACCTTC; CDR3 protein: CASSPRGTGGPGNYGYTF
V gene: TRBV28; D gene: .; J gene: TRBJ1-1; clone size: .; CDR3 DNA: TGTGCCAGCAGTCCACCATACACCTCGTTCGGCGGCCGGGGGACTGAAGCTTTCTTT; CDR3 protein: CASSPPYTSFGGRGTEAFF